These T cell receptor beta chains were read from a single sample in a study of vaccination effects on CD4 cells after COVID-19. TCRdb's copy holds only in-frame clones and misses some; the assay was immunoSEQ multiplex PCR. This table has about 44,000 clones, 76% appearing once. The antigens these receptors bind are not known. The source material was CD4+ T cells from PBMCs cultured without peptide, sampled after COVID-19 vaccination. These receptors were collected from a human donor who had a prior SARS-CoV-2 infection. CDR3s include the opening cysteine and the closing phenylalanine or tryptophan. A D gene is named only where the DNA matches it firmly. Size is stated for part of the rows, as once, few or many counts, or as a class when the clone is expanded.

d_gene: TRBD1; v_gene: TRBV18; j_gene: TRBJ1-1; abundance: NA; CDR3nt: TGTGCCAGCTCCCCCAGGGGGCGGACTGAAGCTTTCTTT; CDR3aa: CASSPRGRTEAFF
d_gene: TRBD2; v_gene: TRBV29-1; j_gene: TRBJ2-1; abundance: NA; CDR3nt: TGCAGCCCTGACGGTCGCGGGAGCTCCTACAATGAGCAGTTCTTC; CDR3aa: CSPDGRGSSYNEQFF
d_gene: NA; v_gene: TRBV9; j_gene: TRBJ2-3; abundance: NA; CDR3nt: TGTGCCAGCAGCGTAGTGGGCAACACAGATACGCAGTATTTT; CDR3aa: CASSVVGNTDTQYF
d_gene: NA; v_gene: TRBV5-1; j_gene: TRBJ2-2; abundance: NA; CDR3nt: TGCGCCAGCAGCACAATGGCGGCGGGGCCCGGGGAGCTGTTTTTT; CDR3aa: CASSTMAAGPGELFF
d_gene: TRBD2; v_gene: TRBV9; j_gene: TRBJ2-7; abundance: NA; CDR3nt: TGTGCCAGCAGCTTTACCGGGACTAGCCACGAGCAGTACTTC; CDR3aa: CASSFTGTSHEQYF
d_gene: TRBD1; v_gene: TRBV6-5; j_gene: TRBJ1-1; abundance: NA; CDR3nt: TGTGCCAGCAGTCTCACAGGGGACACTGAAGCTTTCTTT; CDR3aa: CASSLTGDTEAFF
d_gene: TRBD1; v_gene: TRBV18; j_gene: TRBJ1-4; abundance: NA; CDR3nt: TGTGCCAGCTCGTCGGGACAGAACCGGGCAACTAATGAAAAACTGTTTTTT; CDR3aa: CASSSGQNRATNEKLFF
d_gene: NA; v_gene: TRBV4-2; j_gene: TRBJ2-7; abundance: few; CDR3nt: TGTGCCAGCCTCCTAGGAGCGGCTACTACCTACGAGCAGTACTTC; CDR3aa: CASLLGAATTYEQYF
d_gene: NA; v_gene: TRBV5-1; j_gene: TRBJ2-7; abundance: few; CDR3nt: TGCGCCAGCAGCTTGGACAGCTGGTCGACGGACGAGCAGTACTTC; CDR3aa: CASSLDSWSTDEQYF
d_gene: TRBD1; v_gene: TRBV19; j_gene: TRBJ1-6; abundance: few; CDR3nt: TGTGCCACCAGTAAATACGGACAGGGTGATTCACCCCTCCACTTT; CDR3aa: CATSKYGQGDSPLHF
d_gene: TRBD2; v_gene: TRBV5-4; j_gene: TRBJ2-7; abundance: NA; CDR3nt: TGTGCCAGCACCCCCGGGTTTAGCGGGGGCACCTACGAGCAGTACTTC; CDR3aa: CASTPGFSGGTYEQYF
d_gene: NA; v_gene: TRBV12-3/TRBV12-4; j_gene: TRBJ1-5; abundance: NA; CDR3nt: TGTGCCAGCAACATAGGGGGCAATCAGCCCCAGCATTTT; CDR3aa: CASNIGGNQPQHF
d_gene: NA; v_gene: TRBV3-1/TRBV3-2; j_gene: TRBJ1-1; abundance: NA; CDR3nt: TGTGCCAGCAGCCAAGAATGGTCGGGTAACACTGAAGCTTTCTTT; CDR3aa: CASSQEWSGNTEAFF
d_gene: NA; v_gene: TRBV5-1; j_gene: TRBJ2-5; abundance: NA; CDR3nt: TGCGCCAGCAGCTCTAGATCTTACCAAGAGACCCAGTACTTC; CDR3aa: CASSSRSYQETQYF
d_gene: NA; v_gene: TRBV7-8; j_gene: TRBJ1-2; abundance: NA; CDR3nt: TGTGCCAGCAGCTTAGTGGGGACACTAGCGACCTATGGCTACACCTTC; CDR3aa: CASSLVGTLATYGYTF
d_gene: NA; v_gene: TRBV6-2/TRBV6-3; j_gene: TRBJ2-1; abundance: NA; CDR3nt: TGTGCCAGCAGTTCAGGACGGACTGTAAGGAATGAGCAGTTCTTC; CDR3aa: CASSSGRTVRNEQFF
d_gene: NA; v_gene: TRBV5-4; j_gene: TRBJ2-1; abundance: once; CDR3nt: TGTGCCAGCAGCTTAGGGGGGGCCTACAATGAGCAGTTCTTC; CDR3aa: CASSLGGAYNEQFF
d_gene: TRBD1; v_gene: TRBV5-6; j_gene: TRBJ1-6; abundance: few; CDR3nt: TGTGCCAGCAGCATTGAGCACAGGGGAGGTAATTCACCCCTCCACTTT; CDR3aa: CASSIEHRGGNSPLHF
d_gene: TRBD2; v_gene: TRBV19; j_gene: TRBJ2-3; abundance: medium-sized; CDR3nt: TGTGCCAGTAGTGTTTATAGCGGGACCCGCACAGATACGCAGTATTTT; CDR3aa: CASSVYSGTRTDTQYF
d_gene: NA; v_gene: TRBV6-5; j_gene: TRBJ1-1; abundance: NA; CDR3nt: TGTGCCAGCAGAAGAGGGGTAGGGAACACTGAAGCTTTCTTT; CDR3aa: CASRRGVGNTEAFF
d_gene: TRBD1; v_gene: TRBV5-6; j_gene: TRBJ1-2; abundance: once; CDR3nt: TGTGCCAGCAGCTCCTATCCCGGACAGGGGAAGAGCTATGGCTACACCTTC; CDR3aa: CASSSYPGQGKSYGYTF
d_gene: NA; v_gene: TRBV6-5; j_gene: TRBJ1-2; abundance: NA; CDR3nt: TGTGCCAGCCGCGAGGACTCTTACTATGGCTACACCTTC; CDR3aa: CASREDSYYGYTF
d_gene: NA; v_gene: TRBV5-1; j_gene: TRBJ2-2; abundance: NA; CDR3nt: TGCGCCAGCAGCTTGGGGGAGCCCGGGGAGCTGTTTTTT; CDR3aa: CASSLGEPGELFF
d_gene: TRBD2; v_gene: TRBV5-4; j_gene: TRBJ2-7; abundance: NA; CDR3nt: TGTGCCAGCAGCCCGGGACTAGGGGTTTCCTACGAGCAGTACTTC; CDR3aa: CASSPGLGVSYEQYF
d_gene: TRBD2; v_gene: TRBV29-1; j_gene: TRBJ2-1; abundance: NA; CDR3nt: TGCAGCGTTGAAGTAGCGGGCTTCTACAATGAGCAGTTCTTC; CDR3aa: CSVEVAGFYNEQFF
d_gene: TRBD2; v_gene: TRBV11-3; j_gene: TRBJ2-7; abundance: few; CDR3nt: TGTGCCAGCAGCTTAGTCGCGGGAGACCACTACGAGCAGTACTTC; CDR3aa: CASSLVAGDHYEQYF
d_gene: NA; v_gene: TRBV11-3; j_gene: TRBJ2-1; abundance: NA; CDR3nt: TGTGCCAGCAGCTTTGGGGGGTTCTCGTACAATGAGCAGTTCTTC; CDR3aa: CASSFGGFSYNEQFF
d_gene: TRBD2; v_gene: TRBV7-2; j_gene: TRBJ2-1; abundance: NA; CDR3nt: TGTGCCAGCAGCTTAGGAGCGGGGGGGGATCTCTCCTACAATGAGCAGTTCTTC; CDR3aa: CASSLGAGGDLSYNEQFF
d_gene: TRBD1; v_gene: TRBV6-5; j_gene: TRBJ1-2; abundance: few; CDR3nt: TGTGCCAGCAGTTACTCCGGACAGGGGGCTGTCTATGGCTACACCTTC; CDR3aa: CASSYSGQGAVYGYTF